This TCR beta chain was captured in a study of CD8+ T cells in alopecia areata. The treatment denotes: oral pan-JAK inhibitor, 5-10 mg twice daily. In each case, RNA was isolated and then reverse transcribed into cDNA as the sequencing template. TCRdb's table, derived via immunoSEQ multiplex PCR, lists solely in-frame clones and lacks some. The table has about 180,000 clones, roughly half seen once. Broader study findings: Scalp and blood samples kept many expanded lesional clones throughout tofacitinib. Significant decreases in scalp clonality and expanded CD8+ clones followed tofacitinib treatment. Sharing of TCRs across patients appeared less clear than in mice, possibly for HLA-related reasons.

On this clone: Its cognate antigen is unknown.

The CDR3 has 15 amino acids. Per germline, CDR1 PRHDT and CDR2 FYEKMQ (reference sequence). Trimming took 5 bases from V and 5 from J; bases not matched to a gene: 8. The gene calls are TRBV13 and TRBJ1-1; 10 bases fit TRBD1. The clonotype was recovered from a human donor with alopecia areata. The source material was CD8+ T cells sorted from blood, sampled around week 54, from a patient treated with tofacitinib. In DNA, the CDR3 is TGTGCCAGCAGCGACCTGGGACAGGGGATGACTGAAGCTTTCTTT. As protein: CASSDLGQGMTEAFF.